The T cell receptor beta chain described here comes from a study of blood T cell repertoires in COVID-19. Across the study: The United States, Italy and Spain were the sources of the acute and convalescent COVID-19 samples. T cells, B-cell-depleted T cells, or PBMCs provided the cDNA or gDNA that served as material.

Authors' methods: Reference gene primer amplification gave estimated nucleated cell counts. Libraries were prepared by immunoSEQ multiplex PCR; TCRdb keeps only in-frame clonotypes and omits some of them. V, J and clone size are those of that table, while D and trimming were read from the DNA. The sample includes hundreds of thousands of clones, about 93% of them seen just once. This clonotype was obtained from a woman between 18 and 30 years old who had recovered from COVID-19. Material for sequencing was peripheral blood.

The CDR3 DNA is TGTGCCAGCAGCTTGGGACAGCCGAACACCGGGGAGCTGTTTTTT. Translated, it gives CASSLGQPNTGELFF. The rearrangement joins TRBV7-9 to TRBJ2-2; 7 bases match TRBD1. V gave up 3 bases and J gave up 0 bases; unmatched junction bases: 1. The CDR3 is made up of 15 amino acids. Per the germline V gene, CDR1 is SEHNR and CDR2 is FQNEAQ (reference sequence).